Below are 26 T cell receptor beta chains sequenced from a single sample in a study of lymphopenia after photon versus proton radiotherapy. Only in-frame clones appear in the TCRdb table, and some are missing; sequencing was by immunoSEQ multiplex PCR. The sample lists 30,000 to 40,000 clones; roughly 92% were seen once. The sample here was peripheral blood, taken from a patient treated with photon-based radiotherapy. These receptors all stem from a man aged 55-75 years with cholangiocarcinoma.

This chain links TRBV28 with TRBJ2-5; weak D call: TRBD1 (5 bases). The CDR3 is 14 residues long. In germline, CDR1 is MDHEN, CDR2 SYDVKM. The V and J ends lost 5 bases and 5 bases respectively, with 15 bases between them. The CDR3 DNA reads TGTGCCAGCAGTAATACAGGTGGGCGGGAGACCCAGTACTTC. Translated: CASSNTGGRETQYF.

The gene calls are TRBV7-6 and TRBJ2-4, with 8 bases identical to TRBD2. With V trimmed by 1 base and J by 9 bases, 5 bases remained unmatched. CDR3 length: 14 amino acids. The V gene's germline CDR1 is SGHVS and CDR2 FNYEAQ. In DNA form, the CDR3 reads TGTGCCAGCAGCTTAGGCGGGAGCGGGGGCATTCAGTACTTC. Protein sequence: CASSLGGSGGIQYF.

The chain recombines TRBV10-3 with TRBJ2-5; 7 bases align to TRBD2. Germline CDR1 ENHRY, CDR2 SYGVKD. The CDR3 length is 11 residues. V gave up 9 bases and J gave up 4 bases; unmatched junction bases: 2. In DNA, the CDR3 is TGTGCCATTAGGGAGGGAGAGACCCAGTACTTC. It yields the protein CAIREGETQYF.

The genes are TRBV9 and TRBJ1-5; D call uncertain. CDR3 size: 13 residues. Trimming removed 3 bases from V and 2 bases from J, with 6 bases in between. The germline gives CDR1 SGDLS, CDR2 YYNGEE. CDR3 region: CASSDRGNQPQHF. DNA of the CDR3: TGTGCCAGCAGCGATCGGGGCAATCAGCCCCAGCATTTT.

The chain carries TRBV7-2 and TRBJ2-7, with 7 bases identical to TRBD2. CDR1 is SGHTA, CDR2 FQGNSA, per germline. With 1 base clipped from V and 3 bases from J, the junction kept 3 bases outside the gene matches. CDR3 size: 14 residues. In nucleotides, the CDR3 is TGTGCCAGCAGCTTAGGGCTAGCGGACTACGAGCAGTACTTC. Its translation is CASSLGLADYEQYF.

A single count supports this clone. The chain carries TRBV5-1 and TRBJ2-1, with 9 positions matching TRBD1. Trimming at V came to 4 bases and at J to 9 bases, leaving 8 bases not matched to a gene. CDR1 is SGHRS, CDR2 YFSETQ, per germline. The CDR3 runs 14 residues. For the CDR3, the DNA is TGCGCCAGCAGCCCGGGACAGGGAGGTGGTGAGCAGTTCTTC. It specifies CASSPGQGGGEQFF.

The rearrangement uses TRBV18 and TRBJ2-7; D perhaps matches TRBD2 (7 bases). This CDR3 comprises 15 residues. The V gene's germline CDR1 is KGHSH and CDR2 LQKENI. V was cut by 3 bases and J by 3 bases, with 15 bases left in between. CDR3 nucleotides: TGTGCCAGCTCACCGGGGGGGCCGGCGGGCTACGAGCAGTACTTC. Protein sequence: CASSPGGPAGYEQYF.

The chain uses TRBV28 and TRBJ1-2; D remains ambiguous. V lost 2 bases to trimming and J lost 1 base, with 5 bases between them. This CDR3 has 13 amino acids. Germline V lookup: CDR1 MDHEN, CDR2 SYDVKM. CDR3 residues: CASSLENNYGYTF. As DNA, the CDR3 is TGTGCCAGCAGTTTAGAGAATAACTATGGCTACACCTTC.

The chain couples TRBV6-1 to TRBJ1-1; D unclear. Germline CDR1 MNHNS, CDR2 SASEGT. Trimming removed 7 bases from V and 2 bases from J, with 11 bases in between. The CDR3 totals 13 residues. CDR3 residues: CASMRTANTEAFF. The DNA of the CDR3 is TGTGCCAGCATGAGAACCGCTAACACTGAAGCTTTCTTT.

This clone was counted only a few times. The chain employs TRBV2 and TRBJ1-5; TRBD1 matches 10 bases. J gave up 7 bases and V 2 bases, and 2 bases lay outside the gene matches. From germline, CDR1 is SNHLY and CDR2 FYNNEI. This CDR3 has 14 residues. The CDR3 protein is CASSERDRGQPQHF. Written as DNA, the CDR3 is TGTGCCAGCAGTGAACGGGACAGGGGACAGCCCCAGCATTTT. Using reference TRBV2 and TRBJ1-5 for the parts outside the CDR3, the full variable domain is EPEVTQTPSHQVTQMGQEVILRCVPISNHLYFYWYRQILGQKVEFLVSFYNNEISEKSEIFDDQFSVERPDGSNFTLKIRSTKLEDSAMYFCASSERDRGQPQHFGDGTRLSIL.

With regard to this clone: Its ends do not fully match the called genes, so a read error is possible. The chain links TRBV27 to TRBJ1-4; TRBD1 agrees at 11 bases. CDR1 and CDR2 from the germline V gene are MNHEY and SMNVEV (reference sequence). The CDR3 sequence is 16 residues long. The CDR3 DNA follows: TGTGCCACCAAAAGGACAGGGGGCTCCCAGCCTGAACAACTGTTTTTT. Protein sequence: CATKRTGGSQPEQLFF.

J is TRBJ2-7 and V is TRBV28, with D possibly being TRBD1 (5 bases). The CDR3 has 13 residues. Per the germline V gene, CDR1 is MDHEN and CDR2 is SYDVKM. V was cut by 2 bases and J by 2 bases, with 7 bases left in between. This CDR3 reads CASSLTGAYEQYF. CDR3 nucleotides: TGTGCCAGCAGTTTAACAGGAGCCTACGAGCAGTACTTC.

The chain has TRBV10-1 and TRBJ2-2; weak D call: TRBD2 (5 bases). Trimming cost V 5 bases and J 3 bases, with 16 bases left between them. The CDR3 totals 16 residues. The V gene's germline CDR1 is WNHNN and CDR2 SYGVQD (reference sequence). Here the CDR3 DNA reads TGCGCCAGCAGTCCTCTGGGTAGCGCCCACACCGGGGAGCTGTTTTTT. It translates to CASSPLGSAHTGELFF.

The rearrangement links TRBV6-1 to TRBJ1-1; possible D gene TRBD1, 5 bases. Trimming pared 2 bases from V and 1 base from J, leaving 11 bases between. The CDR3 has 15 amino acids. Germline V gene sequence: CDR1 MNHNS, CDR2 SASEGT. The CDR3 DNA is TGTGCCAGCAGTGAATGGGGGTCCCGGAACACTGAAGCTTTCTTT. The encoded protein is CASSEWGSRNTEAFF.

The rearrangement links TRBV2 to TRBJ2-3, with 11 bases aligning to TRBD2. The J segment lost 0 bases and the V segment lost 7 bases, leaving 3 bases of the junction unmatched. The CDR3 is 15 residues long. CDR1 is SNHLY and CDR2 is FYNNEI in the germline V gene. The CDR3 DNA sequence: TGTGCCAGCAACGGACTAGCGGGTAGCACAGATACGCAGTATTTT. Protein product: CASNGLAGSTDTQYF.

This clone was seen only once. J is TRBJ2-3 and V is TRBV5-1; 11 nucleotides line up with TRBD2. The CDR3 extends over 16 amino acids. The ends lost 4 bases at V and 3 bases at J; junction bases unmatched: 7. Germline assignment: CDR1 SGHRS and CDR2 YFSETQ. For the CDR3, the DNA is TGCGCCAGCAGCCCTCTACCTAGCGGGGGGACAGATACGCAGTATTTT. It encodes CASSPLPSGGTDTQYF.

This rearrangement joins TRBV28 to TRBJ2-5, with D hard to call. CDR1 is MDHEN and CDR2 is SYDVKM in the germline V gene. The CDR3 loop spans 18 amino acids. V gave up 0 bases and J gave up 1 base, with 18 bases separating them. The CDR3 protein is CASSLWGQSGSPQETQYF. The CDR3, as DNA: TGTGCCAGCAGTTTATGGGGCCAGTCGGGCAGCCCCCAAGAGACCCAGTACTTC.

The DNA for the CDR3 is TGCGCCAGCAGTGAGTCGACTCGGGCGGGGGAGACCCAGTACTTC. It specifies CASSESTRAGETQYF. The chain recombines TRBV10-1 with TRBJ2-5; D might be TRBD2 (6 bases). Germline CDR1 and CDR2: WNHNN and SYGVQD (reference sequence). V was cut by 0 bases and J by 5 bases, with 13 bases left in between. The CDR3 is made up of 15 amino acids.

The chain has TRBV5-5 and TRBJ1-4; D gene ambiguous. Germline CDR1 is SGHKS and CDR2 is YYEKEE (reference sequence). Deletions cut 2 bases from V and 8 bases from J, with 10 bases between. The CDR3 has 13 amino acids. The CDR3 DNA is TGTGCCAGCAGCTTTCCCCTAGGGGAAAAACTGTTTTTT. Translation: CASSFPLGEKLFF. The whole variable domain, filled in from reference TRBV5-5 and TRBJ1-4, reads DAGVTQSPTHLIKTRGQQVTLRCSPISGHKSVSWYQQVLGQGPQFIFQYYEKEERGRGNFPDRFSARQFPNYSSELNVNALLLGDSALYLCASSFPLGEKLFFGSGTQLSVL.

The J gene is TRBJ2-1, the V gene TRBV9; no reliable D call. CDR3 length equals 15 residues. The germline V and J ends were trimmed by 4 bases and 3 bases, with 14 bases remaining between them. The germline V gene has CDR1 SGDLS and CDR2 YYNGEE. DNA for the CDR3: TGTGCCAGCAGCCCCCGTACCTCCTTCTACAATGAGCAGTTCTTC. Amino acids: CASSPRTSFYNEQFF.

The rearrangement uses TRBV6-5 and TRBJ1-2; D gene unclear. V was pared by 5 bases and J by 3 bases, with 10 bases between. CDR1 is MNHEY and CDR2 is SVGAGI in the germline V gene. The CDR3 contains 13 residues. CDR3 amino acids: CASSPPEDYGYTF. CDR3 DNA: TGTGCCAGCAGTCCCCCCGAGGACTATGGCTACACCTTC.

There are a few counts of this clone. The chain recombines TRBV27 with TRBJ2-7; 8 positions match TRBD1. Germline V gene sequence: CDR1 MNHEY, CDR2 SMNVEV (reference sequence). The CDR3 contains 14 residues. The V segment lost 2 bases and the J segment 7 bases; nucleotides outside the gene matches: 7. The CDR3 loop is CASSLTGGTWEQYF. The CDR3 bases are TGTGCCAGCAGTTTAACAGGGGGGACTTGGGAGCAGTACTTC.

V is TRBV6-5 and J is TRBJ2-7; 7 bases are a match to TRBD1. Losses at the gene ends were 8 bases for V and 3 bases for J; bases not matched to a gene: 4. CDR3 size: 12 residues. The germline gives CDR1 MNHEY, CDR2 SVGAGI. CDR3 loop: CASGRQGYEQYF. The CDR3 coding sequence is TGTGCCAGCGGTCGACAGGGCTACGAGCAGTACTTC.

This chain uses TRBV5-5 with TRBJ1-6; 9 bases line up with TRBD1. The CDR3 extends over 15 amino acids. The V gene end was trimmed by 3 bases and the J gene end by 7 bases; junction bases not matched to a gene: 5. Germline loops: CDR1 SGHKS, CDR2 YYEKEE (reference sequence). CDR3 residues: CASSYRTGVNSPLHF. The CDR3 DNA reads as TGTGCCAGCAGCTACCGGACAGGGGTAAATTCACCCCTCCACTTT.

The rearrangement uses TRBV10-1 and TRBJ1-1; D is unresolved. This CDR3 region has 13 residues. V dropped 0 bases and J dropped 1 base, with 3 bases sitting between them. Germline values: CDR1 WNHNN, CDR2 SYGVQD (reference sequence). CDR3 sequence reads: CASSESPNTEAFF. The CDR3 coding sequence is TGCGCCAGCAGTGAGTCTCCGAACACTGAAGCTTTCTTT.

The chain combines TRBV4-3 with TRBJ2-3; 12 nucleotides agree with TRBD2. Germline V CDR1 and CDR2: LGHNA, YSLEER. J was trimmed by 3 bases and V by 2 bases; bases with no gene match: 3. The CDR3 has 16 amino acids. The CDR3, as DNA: TGCGCCAGCAGCCAACTAGCGGGGGGGCGGACAGATACGCAGTATTTT. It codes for CASSQLAGGRTDTQYF.